This T cell receptor beta chain was obtained from a study of OX40 agonist ivuxolimab in advanced cancers. Study results and limitations: Also present in some nonresponders was a low level of normalized T-cell clonal expansion. Partly responding patients at 0.1-3.0 mg/kg showed some of the smallest clonal expansion.

Trimming left V 1 base short and J 7 bases short, with 11 bases between. The CDR3 is 15 amino acids. CDR1 is LNHDA, CDR2 SQIVND, per germline (reference sequence). Method: immunoSEQ multiplex PCR; TCRdb's copy keeps in-frame clones and lacks some. Here the sample spans roughly 29,000 clones, roughly 84% being singletons. Concerning this clone itself: No antigen is known for it.

With autoimmune disease history or systemic immunosuppression, patients were excluded. The chain is built from TRBV19 and TRBJ1-6, with a possible D match to TRBD1 (5 bases). The sequence was obtained from an adult with an advanced solid tumor such as melanoma, head and neck, liver or kidney cancer. The sequenced sample was CD4+ or CD8+ T cells sorted from blood, obtained in a trial of the OX40 agonist ivuxolimab. This CDR3 reads CASSIAAGGNSPLHF. The CDR3 nucleotides are TGTGCCAGTAGTATAGCCGCGGGGGGGAATTCACCCCTCCACTTT.